This TCR beta chain stems from a study of CD8+ T cells in alopecia areata. Noted treatment: oral pan-JAK inhibitor, 5-10 mg twice daily. Regarding this clone: Its antigen is unidentified.

Per the germline V gene, CDR1 is MNHNY and CDR2 is SVGAGI (reference sequence). The CDR3 contains 14 residues. Trimming at V came to 6 bases and at J to 6 bases, leaving 8 bases not matched to a gene. Study-level results: Normal scalp showed lower clonality than lesional scalp, especially alopecia totalis/universalis. Tofacitinib significantly reduced both scalp clonality and expanded CD8+ clones among the top 100. There were many expanded lesional clones persisting in scalp and blood during tofacitinib. One nonresponder leaves baseline CD8+ expansion's link to response uncertain.

RNA was extracted and reverse transcribed into cDNA as the sequencing template. Assay: immunoSEQ multiplex PCR; the TCRdb copy retains only in-frame clones and omits some. The profile shows fewer than 250,000 clones, roughly two fifths of them singletons. The source material was CD4+ T cells sorted from blood, sampled at approximately week 37, from a patient treated with tofacitinib. The TCR was taken from a human donor with alopecia areata. This rearrangement joins TRBV6-6 to TRBJ1-5; TRBD1 matches 7 bases. The CDR3 nucleotides read TGTGCCAGCAGCCCCAGGGGGAACCTTCAGCCCCAGCATTTT. Protein sequence: CASSPRGNLQPQHF.